Shown below are 2 T cell receptor beta chains from a single sample sequenced in a study of cytomegalovirus exposure and HLA in healthy donors. PCR primers comprised 60 Vbeta and 13 Jbeta primers. Only in-frame clones appear in the TCRdb table, and some are missing; sequencing was by immunoSEQ multiplex PCR. The sample records about 57,000 clones, 65% to 80% being singletons. Input material: PBMCs. Receptor source: a young man in good health and CMV-seropositive.

This clone was found once. The chain couples TRBV7-9 to TRBJ2-5, with 8 bases that match TRBD2. This CDR3 has 16 amino acids. CDR1 SEHNR and CDR2 FQNEAQ come from the germline V gene (reference sequence). V trimming: 1 base; J trimming: 3 bases; junction bases outside the gene matches: 7. CDR3 sequence: CASSLVPGGEKETQYF. The CDR3 bases are TGTGCCAGCAGCTTAGTCCCGGGGGGGGAAAAAGAGACCCAGTACTTC.

V and J are TRBV11-2 and TRBJ2-5, with unresolved D. The germline V and J ends were trimmed by 3 bases and 7 bases, with 12 bases remaining between them. The CDR3 covers 13 residues. Germline V gene lookup returns CDR1 SGHAT and CDR2 FQNNGV. CDR3 in DNA: TGTGCCAGCAGCTTTGGTGTCACCGGGACCCAGTACTTC. Translation: CASSFGVTGTQYF. The full variable domain, rest sourced from reference TRBV11-2 and TRBJ2-5, is EAGVAQSPRYKIIEKRQSVAFWCNPISGHATLYWYQQILGQGPKLLIQFQNNGVVDDSQLPKDRFSAERLKGVDSTLKIQPAKLEDSAVYLCASSFGVTGTQYFGPGTRLLVL.